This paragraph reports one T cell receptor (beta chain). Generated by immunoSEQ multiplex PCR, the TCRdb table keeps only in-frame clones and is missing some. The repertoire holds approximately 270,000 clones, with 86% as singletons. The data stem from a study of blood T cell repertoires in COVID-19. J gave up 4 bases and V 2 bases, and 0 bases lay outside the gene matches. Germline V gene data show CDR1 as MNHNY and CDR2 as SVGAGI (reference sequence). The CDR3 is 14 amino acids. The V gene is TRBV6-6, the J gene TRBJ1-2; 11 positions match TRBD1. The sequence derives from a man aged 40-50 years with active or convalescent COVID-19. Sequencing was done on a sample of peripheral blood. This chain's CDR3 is CASSYGTGGYGYTF. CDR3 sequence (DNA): TGTGCCAGCAGTTACGGGACAGGGGGCTATGGCTACACCTTC.